These 21 T cell receptor beta chains were sequenced from one sample in a study of T-cell memory formation after mild COVID-19. One entry per CDR3 protein results from TCRdb running MiXCR on the 5' RACE reads. Counted here are 470,000 or so distinct CDR3 sequences, roughly 18% occurring once; the ten biggest clones make up 9% to 15%. The sample comprised PBMCs or a T cell subset sorted from them (not recorded which). Receptors were obtained from an adult woman who had mild COVID-19 (a few samples of this study predate the infection). Cell type and time point are not known.

This clonotype has a handful of counts. The chain combines TRBV7-3 with TRBJ2-1; 8 bases are a match to TRBD2. The V gene end was trimmed by 6 bases and the J gene end by 7 bases; junction bases not matched to a gene: 5. The germline V gene encodes CDR1 SGHTA and CDR2 FQGTGA. The length of the CDR3 is 13 residues. This CDR3 is CASRSRGGNEQFF. CDR3 coding DNA: TGTGCCAGCAGGTCCCGGGGGGGGAATGAGCAGTTCTTC.

The table lists this clonotype with a few counts. This sequence joins TRBV18 and TRBJ2-4, with D perhaps given as TRBD1 or TRBD2 (5 bases each). The CDR3 sequence is 15 residues long. Between the trimmed V and J ends, which lost 2 bases and 5 bases, there was a span of 13 bases. Germline V lookup: CDR1 KGHSH, CDR2 LQKENI. The CDR3 bases are TGTGCCAGCTCACCAGCGAGCGGACACCAAAACATTCAGTACTTC. It yields the protein CASSPASGHQNIQYF.

This clonotype was seen a handful of times. V usage is TRBV29-1 and J usage is TRBJ2-4, with D possibly being TRBD2 (6 bases). V gave up 5 bases and J gave up 0 bases, with 17 bases separating them. Per germline, CDR1 SQVTM and CDR2 ANQGSEA. There are 16 residues in the CDR3. The CDR3 coding sequence is TGCAGCGTTCAGACGGGGGAGATGGTAGCCAAAAACATTCAGTACTTC. Translated, it gives CSVQTGEMVAKNIQYF.

The chain employs TRBV20-1 and TRBJ2-5; 14 nucleotides agree with TRBD2. The CDR3 loop spans 16 amino acids. The J segment lost 6 bases and the V segment lost 5 bases, leaving 11 bases of the junction unmatched. Germline-derived CDR1 and CDR2 are DFQATT and SNEGSKA (reference sequence). This CDR3 is CSASTSGRAGRKTQYF. CDR3 in DNA: TGCAGTGCTTCGACTAGCGGGAGGGCCGGGAGAAAGACCCAGTACTTC.

This rearrangement joins TRBV3-1 to TRBJ2-1; perhaps TRBD2 as D (6 bases). CDR1 and CDR2 from the germline V gene are LGHDT and YNNKEL (reference sequence). Trimming removed 4 bases from V and 4 bases from J, with 14 bases in between. The CDR3 loop spans 15 amino acids. The CDR3 here is CASSPGDSPYNEQFF. The CDR3 DNA reads as TGTGCCAGCAGCCCCGGGGACTCGCCTTACAATGAGCAGTTCTTC.

CDR3 amino acids: CANQSSGTEAFF. CDR3 sequence (DNA): TGTGCCAACCAGAGCTCGGGGACTGAAGCTTTCTTT. V and J are TRBV9 and TRBJ1-1, with D unresolved. CDR1 is SGDLS and CDR2 is YYNGEE in the germline V gene. V was shortened by 9 bases and J by 5 bases, with 14 bases between the two germline ends. The length of the CDR3 is 12 residues.

This clonotype occurred a few times. The chain employs TRBV7-3 and TRBJ2-3, with TRBD2 matching 8 bases. The CDR3 length is 18 residues. Germline-derived CDR1 and CDR2 are SGHTA and FQGTGA. Trimming took 5 bases from V and 0 from J; bases not matched to a gene: 13. The CDR3 loop is CASSLTFSGIASTDTQYF. In DNA form, the CDR3 reads TGTGCCAGCAGCCTTACTTTTAGCGGGATAGCTAGCACAGATACGCAGTATTTT.

This clonotype was counted at least ten times. The V call is TRBV4-2, the J call TRBJ2-3; 8 nucleotides line up with TRBD1. The V gene's germline CDR1 is LGHNA and CDR2 YNFKEQ. V dropped 2 bases and J dropped 4; count of bases not matched to a gene: 8. This CDR3 is built from 16 residues. The CDR3 region has the DNA TGTGCCAGCAGCCAAAAGCTACAGGGGGACGCAGATACGCAGTATTTT. It specifies CASSQKLQGDADTQYF.

This clonotype was observed a handful of times. The chain is built from TRBV4-1 and TRBJ1-1; the D gene is possibly TRBD1 (5 bases). CDR3 size: 18 residues. CDR1 MGHRA and CDR2 YSYEKL come from the germline V gene. The V and J ends lost 8 bases and 1 base respectively, with 26 bases between them. The CDR3 coding sequence is TGCGCCAGCGGCACTTCCCCCCGGGTACCCAGGGCGAACACTGAAGCTTTCTTT. This gives the protein CASGTSPRVPRANTEAFF.

The rearrangement uses TRBV12-3 or TRBV12-4 and TRBJ2-5; weak D call: TRBD2 (5 bases). The CDR3 sequence is 13 residues long. Trimming left V 6 bases short and J 5 bases short, with 13 bases between. CDR3 residues: CASRPEVRETQYF. The CDR3 nucleotides are TGTGCCAGCAGACCGGAGGTTAGGGAGACCCAGTACTTC.

This clonotype was seen a few times. The chain combines TRBV24-1 with TRBJ2-3, with D hard to call. V was cut by 4 bases and J by 4 bases, with 17 bases left in between. The CDR3 has 16 amino acids. CDR1 is KGHDR, CDR2 SFDVKD, per germline. For the CDR3, the DNA is TGTGCCACCAGTGACCTTGAGGCGGATGTAGCAGATACGCAGTATTTT. It codes for CATSDLEADVADTQYF.

In this sample, this clonotype turned up a few times. The chain couples TRBV30 to TRBJ1-1; 8 nucleotides line up with TRBD1. The V segment lost 0 bases and the J segment 4 bases; nucleotides outside the gene matches: 4. This CDR3 spans 14 amino acids. In germline, CDR1 is GTSNPN, CDR2 SVGIG (reference sequence). In DNA, the CDR3 is TGTGCCTGGAGTGTACAGGGGGAGGTCACTGAAGCTTTCTTT. Translated: CAWSVQGEVTEAFF.

This chain joins TRBV9 and TRBJ2-5; unclear D gene. Germline CDR1 and CDR2: SGDLS and YYNGEE. CDR3 size: 14 residues. Trimming stripped 3 bases from V and 1 base from J, with 10 bases between. The CDR3 is CASSESYFQETQYF. DNA of the CDR3: TGTGCCAGCAGCGAAAGCTATTTCCAAGAGACCCAGTACTTC.

This clonotype was found a few times. The V gene is TRBV3-1, the J gene TRBJ1-2; TRBD1 aligns across 8 bases. This CDR3 has 13 amino acids. CDR1 and CDR2 from the germline V gene are LGHDT and YNNKEL (reference sequence). J gave up 8 bases and V 1 base, and 3 bases lay outside the gene matches. The CDR3 reads CASSQGQGIGYTF. The CDR3 DNA sequence: TGTGCCAGCAGCCAAGGACAGGGGATCGGCTACACCTTC. Filled out from reference TRBV3-1 and TRBJ1-2, the complete variable domain reads DTAVSQTPKYLVTQMGNDKSIKCEQNLGHDTMYWYKQDSKKFLKIMFSYNNKELIINETVPNRFSPKSPDKAHLNLHINSLELGDSAVYFCASSQGQGIGYTFGSGTRLTVV.

This clonotype occurred a few times. V is TRBV7-9 and J is TRBJ2-5; D is ambiguous. The CDR3 consists of 11 residues. V was shortened by 5 bases and J by 7 bases, with 8 bases between the two germline ends. The germline V gene encodes CDR1 SEHNR and CDR2 FQNEAQ (reference sequence). CDR3 coding DNA: TGTGCCAGCAGCCCGCGGTTGACCCAGTACTTC. Its protein is CASSPRLTQYF.

The chain employs TRBV7-2 and TRBJ2-1, with D maybe TRBD2 (6 bases). CDR3 length equals 14 residues. The germline V gene has CDR1 SGHTA and CDR2 FQGNSA. The V and J ends lost 0 bases and 9 bases respectively, with 12 bases between them. Written as DNA, the CDR3 is TGTGCCAGCAGCTTAGCACTAGCAACCGCTGAGCAGTTCTTC. Protein sequence: CASSLALATAEQFF.

This chain joins TRBV12-3 or TRBV12-4 and TRBJ2-7, with a weak D call TRBD2 (6 bases). Trimming shortened V by 6 bases and J by 2 bases, and 17 bases separated the two germline ends. The CDR3 contains 15 residues. This chain's CDR3 is CASSVAKGLTYEQYF. CDR3 nucleotides: TGTGCCAGCAGCGTCGCAAAGGGACTGACCTACGAGCAGTACTTC.

This clonotype has only a few counts. The CDR3 nucleotides are TGTGCCAGCAGCCCCCGGACAAGATTTCGAGCTTTCTTT. Protein: CASSPRTRFRAFF. This chain links TRBV3-1 with TRBJ1-1; D perhaps matches TRBD1 (5 bases). Trimming took off 4 bases at V and 10 bases at J, with 16 bases between the two ends. This CDR3 has 13 residues. The germline gives CDR1 LGHDT, CDR2 YNNKEL (reference sequence). Based on the CDR3 plus reference TRBV3-1 and TRBJ1-1, the full variable domain is DTAVSQTPKYLVTQMGNDKSIKCEQNLGHDTMYWYKQDSKKFLKIMFSYNNKELIINETVPNRFSPKSPDKAHLNLHINSLELGDSAVYFCASSPRTRFRAFFGQGTRLTVV.

This clonotype has only a few counts. V and J are TRBV14 and TRBJ2-1; 7 positions match TRBD2. V gave up 0 bases and J gave up 9 bases; unmatched junction bases: 8. Germline values: CDR1 SGHDN, CDR2 FVKESK. This CDR3 region has 15 residues. CDR3 in DNA: TGTGCCAGCAGCCAAGAGGCGGGAGTATATGGTGAGCAGTTCTTC. Protein product: CASSQEAGVYGEQFF.

This clonotype came up a few times. In nucleotides, the CDR3 is TGTGCCACCAGTGACTCGGGGGACAGCCCCAATGAGCAGTTCTTC. Amino acid sequence: CATSDSGDSPNEQFF. The gene calls are TRBV24-1 and TRBJ2-1, with a tentative D call TRBD1 (7 bases). The length of the CDR3 is 15 residues. Germline V gene data show CDR1 as KGHDR and CDR2 as SFDVKD. Trimming shortened V by 4 bases and J by 6 bases, and 15 bases separated the two germline ends.

This sequence joins TRBV7-8 and TRBJ1-3, with unresolved D. CDR1 is SGHVS, CDR2 FQNEAQ, per germline. The CDR3 covers 16 residues. The V gene lost 1 base and the J gene lost 4 bases, with 14 bases spanning the gap. CDR3 region: CASSLVPRGTGNTIYF. The DNA of the CDR3 is TGTGCCAGCAGCTTAGTTCCCCGAGGAACAGGAAACACCATATATTTT. Full variable domain (remainder filled in from reference TRBV7-8 and TRBJ1-3): GAGVSQSPRYKVAKRGQDVALRCDPISGHVSLFWYQQALGQGPEFLTYFQNEAQLDKSGLPSDRFFAERPEGSVSTLKIQRTQQEDSAVYLCASSLVPRGTGNTIYFGEGSWLTVV.